This T cell receptor (beta chain) was obtained from a study of blood T cell repertoires in COVID-19. The assay was immunoSEQ multiplex PCR, and TCRdb's table has in-frame clones only and misses some. The data show 100,000 to 130,000 clones, approximately 80% seen once. This clone was found a few times. Sequenced: peripheral blood. This clonotype was sampled from a woman in her 70s with acute or convalescent COVID-19.

CDR3 sequence (DNA): TGTGCCAGTAGCCGACAGGCTGCTAATGAAAAACTGTTTTTT. It yields the protein CASSRQAANEKLFF. The chain uses TRBV19 and TRBJ1-4, with D perhaps TRBD1 (6 bases). This CDR3 is built from 14 residues. The V gene lost 6 bases and the J gene lost 3 bases, with 11 bases spanning the gap. The germline V gene has CDR1 LNHDA and CDR2 SQIVND (reference sequence).